Below, one T cell receptor (beta chain) is given with its context. Antigen specificity is unknown. The data stem from a study of cytomegalovirus exposure and HLA in healthy donors. Study-level findings and limits: It was only CMV serostatus that was available as immune exposure information. In an earlier analysis, in several hundred donors, most V segments appeared productive either ~87% or ~30% of the time. When analyzed later, the rates of TCR association showed variation by HLA locus, with DRB1 the most and HLA-C the fewest. It was taken for granted in presence/absence analyses that sequencing depth across donors was roughly uniform.

PCR employed 60 Vbeta and 13 Jbeta primers. The data were produced by immunoSEQ multiplex PCR, yet TCRdb's version contains in-frame clones alone and is incomplete. In the table there are around 100,000 clones, roughly 73% of which are singletons. CDR1 and CDR2 (germline): SNHLY, FYNNEI. This CDR3 is 16 amino acids long. The trim removed 6 bases at V and 3 bases at J, leaving 6 bases unmatched. This TCR was sampled from a woman in her 30s in good health and CMV-seronegative. This chain joins TRBV2 and TRBJ2-6; TRBD1 agrees at 9 bases. Sequencing used PBMCs. The CDR3 reads CASRGTGWDGANVLTF. In DNA form, the CDR3 reads TGTGCCAGCAGGGGGACAGGGTGGGATGGGGCCAACGTCCTGACTTTC.